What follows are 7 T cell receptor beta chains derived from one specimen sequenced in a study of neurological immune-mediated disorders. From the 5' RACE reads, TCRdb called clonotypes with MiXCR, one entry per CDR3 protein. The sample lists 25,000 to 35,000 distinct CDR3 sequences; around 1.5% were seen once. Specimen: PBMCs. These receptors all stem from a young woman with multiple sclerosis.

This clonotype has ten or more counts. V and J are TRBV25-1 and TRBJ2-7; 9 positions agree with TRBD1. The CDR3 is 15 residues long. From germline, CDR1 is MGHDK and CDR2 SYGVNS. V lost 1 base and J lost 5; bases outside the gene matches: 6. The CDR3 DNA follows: TGTGCCAGCAGTGAATTCCTCGGGACAGGGAACGAGCAGTACTTC. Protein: CASSEFLGTGNEQYF.

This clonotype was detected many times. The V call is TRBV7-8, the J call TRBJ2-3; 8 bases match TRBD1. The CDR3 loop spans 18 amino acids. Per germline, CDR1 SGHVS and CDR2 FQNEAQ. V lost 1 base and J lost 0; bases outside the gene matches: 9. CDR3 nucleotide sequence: TGTGCCAGCAGCTTAGGACAGGGGACATTCTCTAGCACAGATACGCAGTATTTT. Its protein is CASSLGQGTFSSTDTQYF.

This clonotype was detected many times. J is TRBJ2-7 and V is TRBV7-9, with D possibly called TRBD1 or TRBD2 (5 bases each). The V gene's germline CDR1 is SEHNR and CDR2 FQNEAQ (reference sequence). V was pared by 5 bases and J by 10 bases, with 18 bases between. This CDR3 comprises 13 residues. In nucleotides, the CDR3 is TGTGCCAGCAGCCCTCATGGGCCGGGACCCCAGTACTTC. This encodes CASSPHGPGPQYF. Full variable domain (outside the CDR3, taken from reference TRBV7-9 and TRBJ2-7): DTGVSQNPRHKITKRGQNVTFRCDPISEHNRLYWYRQTLGQGPEFLTYFQNEAQLEKSRLLSDRFSAERPKGSFSTLEIQRTEQGDSAMYLCASSPHGPGPQYFGPGTRLTVT.

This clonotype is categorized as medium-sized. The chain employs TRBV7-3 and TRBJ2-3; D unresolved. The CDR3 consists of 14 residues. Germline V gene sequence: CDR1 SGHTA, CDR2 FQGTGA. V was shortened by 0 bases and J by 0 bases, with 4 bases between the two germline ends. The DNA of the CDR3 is TGTGCCAGCAGCTTAACGTTAAGCACAGATACGCAGTATTTT. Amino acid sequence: CASSLTLSTDTQYF.

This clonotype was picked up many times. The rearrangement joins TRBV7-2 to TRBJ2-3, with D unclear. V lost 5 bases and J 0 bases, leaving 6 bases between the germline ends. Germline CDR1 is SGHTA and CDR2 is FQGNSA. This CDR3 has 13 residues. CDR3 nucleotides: TGTGCCAGCAGCGCCCCAAGCACAGATACGCAGTATTTT. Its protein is CASSAPSTDTQYF.

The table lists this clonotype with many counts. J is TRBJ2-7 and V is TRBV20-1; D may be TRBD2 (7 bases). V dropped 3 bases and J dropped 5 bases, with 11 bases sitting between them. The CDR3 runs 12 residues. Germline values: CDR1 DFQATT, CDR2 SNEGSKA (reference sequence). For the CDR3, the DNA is TGCAGTGCTAGCGGGGGGCCCGACGAGCAGTACTTC. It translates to CSASGGPDEQYF.

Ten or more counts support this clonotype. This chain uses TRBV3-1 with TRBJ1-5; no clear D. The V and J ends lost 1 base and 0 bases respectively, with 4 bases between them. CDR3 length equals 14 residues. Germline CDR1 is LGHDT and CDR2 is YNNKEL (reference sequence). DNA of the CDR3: TGTGCCAGCAGCCAAGTTATTAGCAATCAGCCCCAGCATTTT. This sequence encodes CASSQVISNQPQHF.